These 30 T cell receptor beta chains were all obtained from the same sample, sequenced in a study of identical twins. TCRdb reanalysed the 5' RACE reads using MiXCR and keeps one entry per CDR3 protein. The sample lists 450,000 or so distinct CDR3 sequences, 14% occurring once. The same specimen was also included in a second study, on yellow fever vaccine responses in identical twins.

Material: CD4+ T cells sorted from blood. These receptors came from a woman aged 18-29 years in good health.

This clonotype was picked up a small number of times. The V and J genes are TRBV20-1 and TRBJ2-5; 10 bases match TRBD2. V shed 6 bases, J shed 4 bases, and the junction held 8 bases outside the gene matches. CDR1 DFQATT and CDR2 SNEGSKA come from the germline V gene (reference sequence). The CDR3 covers 14 residues. The DNA for the CDR3 is TGCAGTGCCGGGGGGCTAGCGGGGGCAGAGACCCAGTACTTC. Protein: CSAGGLAGAETQYF.

The sample holds a few counts of this clonotype. V and J are TRBV20-1 and TRBJ2-3, with D tentatively TRBD2 (6 bases). Germline CDR1 is DFQATT and CDR2 is SNEGSKA (reference sequence). This CDR3 region has 13 residues. V lost 4 bases, J lost 3 bases, and 11 bases lay in between. CDR3 nucleotide sequence: TGCAGTGCTACGTCGGGAGCAACAGATACGCAGTATTTT. Translation gives CSATSGATDTQYF.

This clonotype was seen just once. This chain connects TRBV5-1 to TRBJ2-5, with D possibly being TRBD1 or TRBD2 (5 bases each). The CDR3 sequence is 15 residues long. The germline CDR1 and CDR2 sequences are SGHRS and YFSETQ. The V end was cut by 5 bases, the J end by 5 bases, with 19 bases between. The CDR3 DNA reads as TGCGCCAGCAGTCCCGGGGACCGTCCGTCGGAGACCCAGTACTTC. Protein sequence: CASSPGDRPSETQYF.

The chain has TRBV20-1 and TRBJ2-2, with D possibly being TRBD1 or TRBD2 (7 bases each). Germline V gene data show CDR1 as DFQATT and CDR2 as SNEGSKA (reference sequence). CDR3 length: 16 residues. Trimming cost V 1 base and J 5 bases, with 17 bases left between them. CDR3 bases: TGCAGTGCTAGAGGGGGGAGGGGGCGCGGTACCGGGGAGCTGTTTTTT. Protein product: CSARGGRGRGTGELFF.

The chain uses TRBV7-6 and TRBJ2-1; D possibly corresponds to TRBD1 (6 bases). The CDR3 is made up of 13 amino acids. CDR1 and CDR2 (germline): SGHVS, FNYEAQ. V was trimmed by 6 bases and J by 9 bases, leaving 15 bases between them. The CDR3 DNA is TGTGCCAGCAGTCAAGGGGGTTTGGGTGAGCAGTTCTTC. As protein: CASSQGGLGEQFF.

A few counts support this clonotype. The chain recombines TRBV20-1 with TRBJ2-5; TRBD2 matches 12 bases. CDR1 DFQATT and CDR2 SNEGSKA come from the germline V gene (reference sequence). V trimming: 2 bases; J trimming: 1 base; junction bases outside the gene matches: 5. This CDR3 comprises 16 residues. The CDR3, as DNA: TGCAGTGCTAGAAGTGGGACTAGCGGGTTCCAAGAGACCCAGTACTTC. Amino acid sequence: CSARSGTSGFQETQYF.

There are a few counts of this clonotype. The V gene is TRBV30, the J gene TRBJ2-3; D perhaps matches TRBD2 (7 bases). CDR1 is GTSNPN, CDR2 SVGIG, per germline (reference sequence). V was shortened by 5 bases and J by 1 base, with 16 bases between the two germline ends. This CDR3 has 15 amino acids. Here the CDR3 DNA reads TGTGCCTGGGACTGGGGGGGCCTCCGCACAGATACGCAGTATTTT. Its protein product is CAWDWGGLRTDTQYF. The full variable domain, in which reference TRBV30 and TRBJ2-3 provide the parts outside the CDR3, is SQTIHQWPATLVQPVGSPLSLECTVEGTSNPNLYWYRQAAGRGLQLLFYSVGIGQISSEVPQNLSASRPQDRQFILSSKKLLLSDSGFYLCAWDWGGLRTDTQYFGPGTRLTVL.

This clonotype was seen ten or more times. The chain employs TRBV12-3 or TRBV12-4 and TRBJ2-2; 10 bases align to TRBD1. The CDR3 extends over 16 amino acids. With 6 bases clipped from V and 1 base from J, the junction kept 5 bases outside the gene matches. CDR3 sequence (DNA): TGTGCCAGCAGCCCGGACAGGGGGAAGAACACCGGGGAGCTGTTTTTT. This encodes CASSPDRGKNTGELFF.

The chain uses TRBV12-3 or TRBV12-4 and TRBJ2-5, with 9 bases that match TRBD1. CDR3 length equals 16 residues. The J segment lost 2 bases and the V segment lost 5 bases, leaving 9 bases of the junction unmatched. This CDR3 reads CASSMAGTGPQETQYF. CDR3 DNA: TGTGCCAGCAGTATGGCCGGGACAGGGCCTCAAGAGACCCAGTACTTC.

This clonotype was seen a few times. This chain links TRBV7-2 with TRBJ2-1, with D unresolved. V was cut by 3 bases and J by 9 bases, with 15 bases left in between. The CDR3 is 14 amino acids. The V gene's germline CDR1 is SGHTA and CDR2 FQGNSA. CDR3 in DNA: TGTGCCAGCAGCTTCCCACCCCCTAGACCTGAGCAGTTCTTC. Translation: CASSFPPPRPEQFF.

In its sample, this clonotype was seen many times. This chain uses TRBV5-1 with TRBJ1-2; maybe TRBD1 (6 bases). Deletions cut 4 bases from V and 1 base from J, with 8 bases between. Germline V CDR1 and CDR2: SGHRS, YFSETQ. There are 13 residues in the CDR3. CDR3: CASSADSNYGYTF. CDR3 sequence (DNA): TGCGCCAGCAGCGCGGACAGTAACTATGGCTACACCTTC.

The sample holds a few counts of this clonotype. CDR3: CASSVGEGELFF. The CDR3 coding sequence is TGTGCCAGCAGCGTAGGCGAAGGGGAGCTGTTTTTT. The chain carries TRBV11-3 and TRBJ2-2; D is unclear. V lost 5 bases and J lost 8, with 9 bases in between. This CDR3 is 12 amino acids long. Germline V gives CDR1 SGHNT, CDR2 YENEEA.

V is TRBV6-1 and J is TRBJ1-6, with 7 bases matching TRBD1. V lost 5 bases, J lost 9 bases, and 4 bases stayed unmatched. The CDR3 runs to 13 residues. Germline-derived CDR1 and CDR2 are MNHNS and SASEGT. The CDR3 reads CASSQGEISPLHF. The CDR3 bases are TGTGCCAGCAGTCAGGGGGAAATTTCACCCCTCCACTTT.

The chain couples TRBV5-1 to TRBJ1-5; 9 nucleotides align to TRBD1. The CDR3 consists of 17 residues. Trimming at V came to 4 bases and at J to 1 base, leaving 9 bases not matched to a gene. Germline V gives CDR1 SGHRS, CDR2 YFSETQ. The CDR3 nucleotides read TGCGCCAGCAGCATCACCCCGGGACAGGGAAGCAATCAGCCCCAGCATTTT. Protein: CASSITPGQGSNQPQHF.

The V and J genes are TRBV7-9 and TRBJ2-5; D uncertain. Trimming cost V 5 bases and J 2 bases, with 12 bases left between them. Germline loops: CDR1 SEHNR, CDR2 FQNEAQ (reference sequence). The CDR3 has 14 residues. The CDR3 DNA reads as TGTGCCAGCAGCCCGAGTCGGCGGCAAGAGACCCAGTACTTC. This gives the protein CASSPSRRQETQYF.

The chain links TRBV2 to TRBJ2-7; unclear D gene. The V gene's germline CDR1 is SNHLY and CDR2 FYNNEI. V gave up 7 bases and J gave up 0 bases, with 13 bases separating them. There are 14 residues in the CDR3. The CDR3 DNA is TGTGCCAGCATAGTCACCTTAAGCTCCTACGAGCAGTACTTC. Residues: CASIVTLSSYEQYF.

This chain connects TRBV24-1 to TRBJ2-3; TRBD2 aligns across 9 bases. The CDR3 extends over 16 amino acids. V lost 3 bases to trimming and J lost 3 bases; unmatched junction nucleotides: 6. CDR1 and CDR2 from the germline V gene are KGHDR and SFDVKD. The CDR3, as DNA: TGTGCCACCAGTGATATTAGCGGGAGTTCTACAGATACGCAGTATTTT. This sequence encodes CATSDISGSSTDTQYF.

This clonotype showed up just a few times. J is TRBJ1-2 and V is TRBV6-1; TRBD1 matches 10 bases. Germline V gene lookup returns CDR1 MNHNS and CDR2 SASEGT. V shed 7 bases, J shed 4 bases, and the junction held 9 bases outside the gene matches. This CDR3 spans 15 amino acids. The CDR3 DNA reads TGTGCCAGCAAAATGGTGACAGGGGGCGGCTATGGCTACACCTTC. It encodes CASKMVTGGGYGYTF.

The chain has TRBV20-1 and TRBJ2-3; D gene unclear. The length of the CDR3 is 13 residues. The V gene lost 5 bases and the J gene lost 2 bases, with 11 bases spanning the gap. Germline V gene sequence: CDR1 DFQATT, CDR2 SNEGSKA (reference sequence). The CDR3 spells CSARSAYTDTQYF. DNA of the CDR3: TGCAGTGCTCGGTCGGCCTACACAGATACGCAGTATTTT.

This clonotype was seen more than once but under ten times. The chain joins TRBV20-1 to TRBJ2-5, with 8 bases aligning to TRBD2. Germline assignment: CDR1 DFQATT and CDR2 SNEGSKA (reference sequence). This CDR3 has 14 residues. Unmatched junction bases numbered 7, after V lost 3 bases and J lost 4 bases. DNA for the CDR3: TGCAGTGCTAGTCGGCGGGAGGCGGGAGAGACCCAGTACTTC. Protein: CSASRREAGETQYF.

This clonotype occurred a few times. The chain links TRBV2 to TRBJ1-5; 7 bases match TRBD1. CDR1 and CDR2 (germline): SNHLY, FYNNEI. The ends lost 1 base at V and 5 bases at J; junction bases unmatched: 5. The CDR3 extends over 15 amino acids. This CDR3 reads CASSEERGHHQPQHF. In DNA, the CDR3 is TGTGCCAGCAGTGAAGAGAGGGGGCATCATCAGCCCCAGCATTTT. The variable domain in full, completed from reference TRBV2 and TRBJ1-5, reads EPEVTQTPSHQVTQMGQEVILRCVPISNHLYFYWYRQILGQKVEFLVSFYNNEISEKSEIFDDQFSVERPDGSNFTLKIRSTKLEDSAMYFCASSEERGHHQPQHFGDGTRLSIL.

This clonotype has only a few counts. The chain employs TRBV7-3 and TRBJ2-2; D uncertain. The CDR3 loop spans 13 amino acids. Germline V CDR1 and CDR2: SGHTA, FQGTGA. Trimming shortened V by 6 bases and J by 6 bases, and 11 bases separated the two germline ends. In DNA form, the CDR3 reads TGTGCCAGCAGTCGTGTCTGGGCCGGGGAGCTGTTTTTT. Translating it yields CASSRVWAGELFF.

This clonotype was counted at least ten times. The chain has TRBV5-1 and TRBJ2-7, with D perhaps matching TRBD1 or TRBD2 (5 bases each). The CDR3 contains 15 residues. V shed 3 bases and J shed 7 bases, with 20 bases lying between them. The germline CDR1 and CDR2 sequences are SGHRS and YFSETQ. The CDR3 loop reads CASSSGRLAKDEQYF. CDR3 nucleotide sequence: TGCGCCAGCAGCTCGGGACGTCTAGCTAAGGATGAGCAGTACTTC.

V is TRBV6-2 or TRBV6-3 and J is TRBJ2-7; 8 bases fit TRBD1. The CDR3 length is 14 residues. J was trimmed by 3 bases and V by 8 bases; bases with no gene match: 9. Germline lookup yields CDR1 MNHEY and CDR2 SVGEGT. The CDR3 sequence is CASYDGTGYYEQYF. The CDR3 coding sequence is TGTGCCAGCTATGACGGGACAGGCTACTACGAGCAGTACTTC.

There are a few counts of this clonotype. The rearrangement links TRBV20-1 to TRBJ2-3; TRBD2 matches 10 bases. J gave up 5 bases and V 5 bases, and 13 bases lay outside the gene matches. CDR1 is DFQATT and CDR2 is SNEGSKA in the germline V gene (reference sequence). The CDR3 has 16 amino acids. CDR3 loop: CSADLSGRAFQDTQYF. Written as DNA, the CDR3 is TGCAGTGCTGATTTAAGCGGGAGGGCCTTTCAAGATACGCAGTATTTT.

This chain joins TRBV14 and TRBJ2-3, with 7 bases aligning to TRBD2. Trimming at V came to 4 bases and at J to 1 base, leaving 8 bases not matched to a gene. CDR1 is SGHDN, CDR2 FVKESK, per germline. CDR3 size: 16 residues. CDR3 region: CASSRLGLAGTDTQYF. As DNA, the CDR3 is TGTGCCAGCAGCCGCTTGGGGCTAGCGGGCACAGATACGCAGTATTTT.

The V and J genes are TRBV9 and TRBJ2-1, with D tentatively TRBD1 (6 bases). Trimming pared 2 bases from V and 0 bases from J, leaving 15 bases between. Germline V gives CDR1 SGDLS, CDR2 YYNGEE. The CDR3 is 17 residues long. CDR3 protein: CASSVATGSSSYNEQFF. The CDR3 bases are TGTGCCAGCAGCGTTGCAACAGGGAGTTCCTCCTACAATGAGCAGTTCTTC.

This clonotype was seen only a few times. The chain is built from TRBV14 and TRBJ2-1, with D hard to call. This CDR3 region has 14 residues. CDR1 is SGHDN and CDR2 is FVKESK in the germline V gene. V was cut by 5 bases and J by 3 bases, with 11 bases left in between. The CDR3 bases are TGTGCCAGCAGCGGCCCCACACTCTACAATGAGCAGTTCTTC. Translated: CASSGPTLYNEQFF.

This clonotype was counted a few times. The chain combines TRBV9 with TRBJ2-7, with a weak D call TRBD2 (5 bases). Germline V gives CDR1 SGDLS, CDR2 YYNGEE. V lost 0 bases, J lost 2 bases, and 9 bases lay in between. The CDR3 has 14 amino acids. CDR3 nucleotide sequence: TGTGCCAGCAGCGTAGGTGGAGGAACCTACGAGCAGTACTTC. It codes for CASSVGGGTYEQYF.

J is TRBJ2-3 and V is TRBV20-1, with 12 bases fitting TRBD2. Trimming took 0 bases from V and 8 from J; bases not matched to a gene: 9. CDR1 DFQATT and CDR2 SNEGSKA come from the germline V gene (reference sequence). The CDR3 spans 16 residues. CDR3 loop: CSARDRRASGRVTQYF. In nucleotides, the CDR3 is TGCAGTGCTAGAGATCGGCGGGCTAGCGGGAGGGTTACGCAGTATTTT.